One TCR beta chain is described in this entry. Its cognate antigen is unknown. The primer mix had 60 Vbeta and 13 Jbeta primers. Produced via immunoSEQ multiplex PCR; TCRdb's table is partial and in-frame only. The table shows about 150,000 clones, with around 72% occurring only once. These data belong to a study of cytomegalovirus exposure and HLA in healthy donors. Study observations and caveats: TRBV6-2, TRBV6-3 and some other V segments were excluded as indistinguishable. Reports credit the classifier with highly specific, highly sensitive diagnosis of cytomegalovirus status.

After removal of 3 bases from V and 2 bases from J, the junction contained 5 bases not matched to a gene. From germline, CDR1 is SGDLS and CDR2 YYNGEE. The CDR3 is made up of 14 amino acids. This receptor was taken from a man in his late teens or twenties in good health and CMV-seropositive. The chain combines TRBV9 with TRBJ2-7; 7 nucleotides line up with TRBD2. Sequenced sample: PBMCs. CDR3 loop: CASSAGLVPYEQYF. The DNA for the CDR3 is TGTGCCAGCAGCGCCGGACTAGTCCCCTACGAGCAGTACTTC.